This T cell receptor (beta chain) is from a study of cytomegalovirus exposure and HLA in healthy donors. The germline CDR1 and CDR2 sequences are LNHDA and SQIVND (reference sequence). Trimming took 7 bases from V and 7 from J, leaving 20 bases between them. This CDR3 region has 15 residues. The primer mix had 60 Vbeta and 13 Jbeta primers. Only in-frame clones appear in the TCRdb table, and some are missing; sequencing was by immunoSEQ multiplex PCR. This table lists under 200,000 clones. Study-wide results and limits: Presence/absence analyses took donor sequencing depth as roughly uniform. Indistinguishable V segments, including TRBV6-2 and TRBV6-3, were excluded.

With regard to this clone: Its specificity is unknown. The sample carries other DNA sequences with the same CDR3.

This clonotype originated in a man younger than 45 in good health and CMV-seronegative. The V call is TRBV19, the J call TRBJ1-5; TRBD1 is a possible D gene (6 bases). The specimen was PBMCs. CDR3 DNA sequence: TGTGCCAGTAATTGGGGGACAAGGGCCCACCAGCCCCAGCATTTT. Protein product: CASNWGTRAHQPQHF.